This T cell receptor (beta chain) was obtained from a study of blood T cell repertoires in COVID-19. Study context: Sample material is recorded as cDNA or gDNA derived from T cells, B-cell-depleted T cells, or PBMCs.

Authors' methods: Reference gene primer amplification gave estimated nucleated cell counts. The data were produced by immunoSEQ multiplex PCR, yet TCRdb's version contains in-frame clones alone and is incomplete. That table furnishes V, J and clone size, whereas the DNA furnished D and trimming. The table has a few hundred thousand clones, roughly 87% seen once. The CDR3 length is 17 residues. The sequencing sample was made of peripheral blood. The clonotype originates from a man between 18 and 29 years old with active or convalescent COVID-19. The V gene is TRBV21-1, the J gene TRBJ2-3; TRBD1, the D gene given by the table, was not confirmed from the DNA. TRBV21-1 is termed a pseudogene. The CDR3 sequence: CASSKVGVDRPPGTQYF. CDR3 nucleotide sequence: TGTGCCAGCAGCAAAGTAGGGGTCGACAGGCCACCAGGTACGCAGTATTTT.